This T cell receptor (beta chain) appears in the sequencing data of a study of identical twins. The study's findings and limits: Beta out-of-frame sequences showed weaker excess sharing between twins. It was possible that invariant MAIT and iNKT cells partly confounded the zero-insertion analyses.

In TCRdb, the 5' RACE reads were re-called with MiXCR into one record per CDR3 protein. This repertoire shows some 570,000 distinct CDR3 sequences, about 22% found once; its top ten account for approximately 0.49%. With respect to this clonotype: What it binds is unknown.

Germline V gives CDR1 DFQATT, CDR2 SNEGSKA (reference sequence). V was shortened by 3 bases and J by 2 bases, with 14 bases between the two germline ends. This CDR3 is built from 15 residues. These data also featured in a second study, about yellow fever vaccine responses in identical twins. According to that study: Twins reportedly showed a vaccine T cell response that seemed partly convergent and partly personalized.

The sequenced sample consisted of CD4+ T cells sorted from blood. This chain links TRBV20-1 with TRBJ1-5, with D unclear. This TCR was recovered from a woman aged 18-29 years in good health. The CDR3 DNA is TGCAGTGCTAGTCTACCTGAGGGAGGCAATCAGCCCCAGCATTTT. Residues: CSASLPEGGNQPQHF.